What follows are 17 T cell receptor beta chains derived from one specimen sequenced in a study of T cell responses to AZD1222 COVID-19 vaccine. Using immunoSEQ multiplex PCR, the repertoire was profiled, and TCRdb retains in-frame clones only, with some absent. The repertoire consists of some 190,000 clones, with roughly 94% occurring once and the leading ten covering 1.7%. Specimen: peripheral blood, collected 28 days after the second dose of the MenACWY control vaccine. Receptor source: an adult who received the MenACWY meningococcal vaccine as a control.

The chain employs TRBV14 and TRBJ1-2; D gene ambiguous. Germline lookup yields CDR1 SGHDN and CDR2 FVKESK. V lost 3 bases, J lost 3 bases, and 17 bases lay in between. The CDR3 is 16 amino acids. The CDR3 spells CASSHVLPRADYGYTF. The CDR3 DNA follows: TGTGCCAGCAGCCACGTGCTCCCGAGGGCCGACTATGGCTACACCTTC.

The table lists this clone with a count of one. The rearrangement joins TRBV5-4 to TRBJ2-7; 8 bases align to TRBD2. This CDR3 spans 17 amino acids. With V trimmed by 4 bases and J by 2 bases, 14 bases remained unmatched. CDR1 is SGHNT and CDR2 is YYREEE in the germline V gene (reference sequence). CDR3 sequence: CASSQELTSGSTYEQYF. The CDR3 bases are TGTGCCAGCAGCCAGGAATTAACTAGCGGCTCGACCTACGAGCAGTACTTC.

The J gene is TRBJ1-6, the V gene TRBV7-2, with D perhaps TRBD1 (5 bases). This CDR3 has 14 amino acids. Deletions cut 5 bases from V and 9 bases from J, with 14 bases between. Germline CDR1 reads SGHTA; CDR2 reads FQGNSA. The CDR3 spells CASSRRTLFSPLHF. The DNA of the CDR3 is TGTGCCAGCAGCCGTCGGACACTCTTTTCACCCCTCCACTTT. The variable domain in full, completed from reference TRBV7-2 and TRBJ1-6, reads GAGVSQSPSNKVTEKGKDVELRCDPISGHTALYWYRQSLGQGLEFLIYFQGNSAPDKSGLPSDRFSAERTGGSVSTLTIQRTQQEDSAVYLCASSRRTLFSPLHFGNGTRLTVT.

The chain combines TRBV27 with TRBJ2-2, with 10 bases matching TRBD2. Germline assignment: CDR1 MNHEY and CDR2 SMNVEV (reference sequence). CDR3 length equals 17 residues. The V gene end was trimmed by 3 bases and the J gene end by 1 base; junction bases not matched to a gene: 5. The CDR3 here is CASSFQIAGGNTGELFF. The CDR3, as DNA: TGTGCCAGCAGTTTCCAGATAGCGGGGGGGAACACCGGGGAGCTGTTTTTT.

The chain combines TRBV4-2 with TRBJ2-7; D gene uncertain. CDR1 is LGHNA and CDR2 is YNFKEQ in the germline V gene. This CDR3 comprises 13 residues. With 1 base removed from V and 6 bases from J, the gap between germline ends came to 10 bases. The CDR3 loop is CASSQGLGLEQYF. Here the CDR3 DNA reads TGTGCCAGCAGCCAAGGACTCGGGCTCGAGCAGTACTTC.

The gene calls are TRBV28 and TRBJ2-7; D is undetermined. Trimming took off 5 bases at V and 5 bases at J, with 13 bases between the two ends. CDR1 and CDR2 from the germline V gene are MDHEN and SYDVKM. The CDR3 runs 13 residues. Here the CDR3 reads CASSPALWNEQYF. CDR3 bases: TGTGCCAGCAGTCCGGCCCTCTGGAACGAGCAGTACTTC.

The chain has TRBV5-4 and TRBJ2-2, with TRBD1 identical over 12 bases. The CDR3 consists of 16 residues. The germline V gene encodes CDR1 SGHNT and CDR2 YYREEE (reference sequence). V dropped 0 bases and J dropped 7; count of bases not matched to a gene: 4. The DNA of the CDR3 is TGTGCCAGCAGCTTGGGGGGACAGGGGGCTGGCGGGGAGCTGTTTTTT. Its translation: CASSLGGQGAGGELFF.

The chain uses TRBV2 and TRBJ2-1, with TRBD1 as a possible D gene (6 bases). Germline loops: CDR1 SNHLY, CDR2 FYNNEI. Trimming took off 1 base at V and 9 bases at J, with 10 bases between the two ends. This CDR3 is 13 amino acids long. The DNA for the CDR3 is TGTGCCAGCAGTGAAGGGTTAGGGGGTGAGCAGTTCTTC. It translates to CASSEGLGGEQFF.

J is TRBJ2-6 and V is TRBV7-2, with 11 bases that match TRBD2. The V gene end was trimmed by 4 bases and the J gene end by 2 bases; junction bases not matched to a gene: 1. CDR3 length: 16 residues. Germline-derived CDR1 and CDR2 are SGHTA and FQGNSA. The CDR3 reads CASSSSGGTGANVLTF. DNA of the CDR3: TGTGCCAGCAGCTCTAGCGGGGGGACTGGGGCCAACGTCCTGACTTTC.

The chain combines TRBV29-1 with TRBJ2-1; TRBD2 aligns across 8 bases. Germline trimming cut 7 bases from V and 3 bases from J; bases unmatched to any gene: 5. This CDR3 spans 13 amino acids. CDR1 is SQVTM and CDR2 is ANQGSEA in the germline V gene. The CDR3 region has the DNA TGCAGCGAAGGGCGGGGGGACTACAATGAGCAGTTCTTC. This gives the protein CSEGRGDYNEQFF.

The rearrangement joins TRBV9 to TRBJ2-7, with D tentatively TRBD2 (5 bases). In germline, CDR1 is SGDLS, CDR2 YYNGEE. This CDR3 region has 15 residues. Between the trimmed V and J ends, which lost 5 bases and 6 bases, there was a span of 21 bases. For the CDR3, the DNA is TGTGCCAGCAGTCCCGGGGTCACTACTAAGGGCGAGCAGTACTTC. Translation gives CASSPGVTTKGEQYF. Supplemented by reference TRBV9 and TRBJ2-7, the full variable domain reads DSGVTQTPKHLITATGQRVTLRCSPRSGDLSVYWYQQSLDQGLQFLIQYYNGEERAKGNILERFSAQQFPDLHSELNLSSLELGDSALYFCASSPGVTTKGEQYFGPGTRLTVT.

The chain has TRBV28 and TRBJ2-7; 9 bases are a match to TRBD2. The CDR3 extends over 14 amino acids. V shed 6 bases, J shed 4 bases, and the junction held 7 bases outside the gene matches. Germline assignment: CDR1 MDHEN and CDR2 SYDVKM. CDR3 sequence (DNA): TGTGCCAGCAGGATTAGCGGGAGTGGATACGAGCAGTACTTC. Its translation: CASRISGSGYEQYF.

The CDR3 region is CASSYGTTEQFF. DNA of the CDR3: TGTGCCAGCAGTTACGGGACTACCGAGCAGTTCTTC. The chain combines TRBV27 with TRBJ2-1, with 7 bases aligning to TRBD2. The CDR3 is 12 residues long. CDR1 MNHEY and CDR2 SMNVEV come from the germline V gene (reference sequence). V was pared by 4 bases and J by 10 bases, with 4 bases of the junction left unmatched.

The CDR3 bases are TGTGCCAGTCAGCCTAGATGGGTCAATCAGCCCCAGCATTTT. This gives the protein CASQPRWVNQPQHF. V gene TRBV19 combines with J gene TRBJ1-5, with D unresolved. Germline CDR1 reads LNHDA; CDR2 reads SQIVND (reference sequence). The CDR3 has 14 residues. Trimming removed 8 bases at V and 3 bases at J, with 14 bases between.

The rearrangement joins TRBV7-9 to TRBJ1-2; D ambiguous. The length of the CDR3 is 14 residues. V gave up 3 bases and J gave up 2 bases, with 10 bases separating them. CDR1 SEHNR and CDR2 FQNEAQ come from the germline V gene (reference sequence). The CDR3 DNA reads as TGTGCCAGCAGCTTGATGGAGGGAAACTATGGCTACACCTTC. As protein: CASSLMEGNYGYTF.

As for this clone: Additional DNA sequences in this sample encode the identical CDR3. V gene TRBV9 combines with J gene TRBJ2-7; D might be TRBD2 (6 bases). In germline, CDR1 is SGDLS, CDR2 YYNGEE. V was pared by 0 bases and J by 4 bases, with 14 bases between. This CDR3 region has 15 residues. The CDR3 region has the DNA TGTGCCAGCAGCGTAGGTGGTAGCGGATCATACGAGCAGTACTTC. It specifies CASSVGGSGSYEQYF.

This clone has just one count. The chain joins TRBV28 to TRBJ2-2; D may be TRBD1 (5 bases). The ends were cut back, 1 base at V and 6 bases at J, with 9 bases in the middle. The CDR3 consists of 14 residues. Per germline, CDR1 MDHEN and CDR2 SYDVKM. Here the CDR3 DNA reads TGTGCCAGCAGTTTATTCCAACAGGCCGGGGAGCTGTTTTTT. Translating gives CASSLFQQAGELFF.